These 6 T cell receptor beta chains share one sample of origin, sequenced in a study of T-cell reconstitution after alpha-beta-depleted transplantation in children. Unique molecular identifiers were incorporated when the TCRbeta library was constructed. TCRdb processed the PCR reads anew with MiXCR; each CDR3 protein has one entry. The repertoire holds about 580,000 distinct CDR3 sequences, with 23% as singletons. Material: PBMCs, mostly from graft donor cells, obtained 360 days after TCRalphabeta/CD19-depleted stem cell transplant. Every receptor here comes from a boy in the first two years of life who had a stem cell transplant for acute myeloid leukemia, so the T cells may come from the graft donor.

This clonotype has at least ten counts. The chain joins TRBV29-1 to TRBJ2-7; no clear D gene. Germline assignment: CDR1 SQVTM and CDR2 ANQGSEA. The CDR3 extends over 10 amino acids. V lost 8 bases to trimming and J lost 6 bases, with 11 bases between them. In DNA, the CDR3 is TGCAGCCTTATCATTACCGAGCAGTACGTC. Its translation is CSLIITEQYV.

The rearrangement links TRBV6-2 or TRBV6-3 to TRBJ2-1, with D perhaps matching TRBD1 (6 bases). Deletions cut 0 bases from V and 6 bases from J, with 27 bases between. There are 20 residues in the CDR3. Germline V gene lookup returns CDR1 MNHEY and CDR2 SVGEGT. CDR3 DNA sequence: TGTGCCAGCAGTTACTCGACGTCCCAACAGGGTCTCGTGGGGCTCAATGAGCAGTTCTTC. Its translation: CASSYSTSQQGLVGLNEQFF.

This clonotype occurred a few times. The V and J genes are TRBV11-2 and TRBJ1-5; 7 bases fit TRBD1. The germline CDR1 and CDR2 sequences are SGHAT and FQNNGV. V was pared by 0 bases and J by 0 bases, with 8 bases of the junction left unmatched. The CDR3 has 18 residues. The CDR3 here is CASSLDGTAIYSNQPQHF. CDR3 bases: TGTGCCAGCAGCTTAGATGGGACAGCAATTTATAGCAATCAGCCCCAGCATTTT.

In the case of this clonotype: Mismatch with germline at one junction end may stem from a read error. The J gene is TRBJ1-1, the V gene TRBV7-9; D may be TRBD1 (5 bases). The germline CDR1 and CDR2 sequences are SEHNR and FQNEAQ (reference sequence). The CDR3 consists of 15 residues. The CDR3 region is CASILSGGTNTEVFF. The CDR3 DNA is TGTGCCAGCATCCTAAGTGGAGGGACCAACACTGAAGTTTTCTTT.

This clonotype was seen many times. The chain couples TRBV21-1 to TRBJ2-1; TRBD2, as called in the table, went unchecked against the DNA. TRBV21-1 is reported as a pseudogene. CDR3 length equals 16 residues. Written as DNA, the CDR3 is TGTGCCAGCGAAATGAGAGAACTAGCGGGTTACAATGAGCAGTTCTTC. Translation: CASEMRELAGYNEQFF.

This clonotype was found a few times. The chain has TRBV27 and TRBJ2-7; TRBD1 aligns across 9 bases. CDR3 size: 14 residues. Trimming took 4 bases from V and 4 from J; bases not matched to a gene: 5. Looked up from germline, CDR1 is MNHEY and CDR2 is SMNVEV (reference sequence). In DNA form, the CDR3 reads TGTGCCAGCAGTTACTCCGGGACAGGGTACGAGCAGTACTTC. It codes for CASSYSGTGYEQYF.